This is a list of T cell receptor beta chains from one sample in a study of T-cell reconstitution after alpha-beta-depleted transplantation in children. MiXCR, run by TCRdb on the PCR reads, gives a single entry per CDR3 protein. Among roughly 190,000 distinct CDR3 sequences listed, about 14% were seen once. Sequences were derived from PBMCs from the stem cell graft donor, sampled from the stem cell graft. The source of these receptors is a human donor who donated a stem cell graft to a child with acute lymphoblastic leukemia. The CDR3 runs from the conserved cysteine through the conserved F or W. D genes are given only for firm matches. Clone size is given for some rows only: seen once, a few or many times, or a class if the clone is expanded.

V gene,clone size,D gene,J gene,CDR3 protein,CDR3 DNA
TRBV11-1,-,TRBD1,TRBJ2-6,CASSFKRDRGFYSGANVLTF,TGTGCCAGCAGTTTCAAGCGGGACAGGGGTTTTTACTCTGGGGCCAACGTCCTGACTTTC
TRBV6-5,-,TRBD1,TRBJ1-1,CASSYSMLQGAQTEAFF,TGTGCCAGCAGTTACTCGATGTTACAGGGGGCGCAAACTGAAGCTTTCTTT
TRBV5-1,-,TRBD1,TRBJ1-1,CASNKWDRNTEAFF,TGCGCCAGCAATAAGTGGGACAGGAACACTGAAGCTTTCTTT
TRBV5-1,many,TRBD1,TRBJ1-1,CASSPSGTGVYEAFF,TGCGCCAGCAGCCCATCCGGGACAGGGGTTTACGAAGCTTTCTTT
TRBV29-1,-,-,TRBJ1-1,CSVGGRENTEAFF,TGCAGCGTTGGGGGCAGGGAGAACACTGAAGCTTTCTTT
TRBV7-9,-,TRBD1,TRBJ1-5,CASSLGQGTQPQHF,TGTGCCAGCAGCTTGGGACAGGGCACTCAGCCCCAGCATTTT
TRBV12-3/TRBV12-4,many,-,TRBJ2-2,CASSFQQIGYTGELFF,TGTGCCAGCAGTTTTCAACAGATCGGGTACACCGGGGAGCTGTTTTTT
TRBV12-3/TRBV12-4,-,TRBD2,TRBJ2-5,CASSLILAGALETQYF,TGTGCCAGCAGTTTGATACTAGCGGGAGCCCTGGAGACCCAGTACTTC
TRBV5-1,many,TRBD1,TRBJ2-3,CASSRQGGTDTQYF,TGCGCCAGCAGCCGACAGGGGGGAACAGATACGCAGTATTTT
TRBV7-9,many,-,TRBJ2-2,CASILGQENTGELFF,TGTGCCAGCATCCTTGGGCAGGAGAACACCGGGGAGCTGTTTTTT
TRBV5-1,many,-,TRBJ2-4,CASSLEAIAKNIQYF,TGCGCCAGCAGCTTGGAGGCTATAGCCAAAAACATTCAGTACTTC
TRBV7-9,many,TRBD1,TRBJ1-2,CASSLPRQGLNYGYTF,TGTGCCAGCAGCTTACCTCGACAGGGCCTAAACTATGGCTACACCTTC
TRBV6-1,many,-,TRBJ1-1,CASRSGKNTEAFF,TGTGCCAGCAGATCCGGGAAGAACACTGAAGCTTTCTTT
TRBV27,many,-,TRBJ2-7,CASSSKYEQYF,TGTGCCAGCAGTTCCAAGTACGAGCAGTACTTC
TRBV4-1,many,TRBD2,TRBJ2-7,CASSQATGTSSYEQYF,TGCGCCAGCAGCCAGGCAACCGGGACTAGCTCCTACGAGCAGTACTTC
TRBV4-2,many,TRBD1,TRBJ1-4,CASSPGGRYNEKLFF,TGTGCCAGCAGCCCAGGGGGACGGTATAATGAAAAACTGTTTTTT
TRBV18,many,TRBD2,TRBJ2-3,CASSPRASTSGWPDTQYF,TGTGCCAGCTCACCAAGGGCCTCCACTAGCGGTTGGCCAGATACGCAGTATTTT
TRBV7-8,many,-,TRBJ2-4,CASSLERRGTGKNIQYF,TGTGCCAGCAGCTTAGAGCGAAGGGGTACAGGCAAAAACATTCAGTACTTC
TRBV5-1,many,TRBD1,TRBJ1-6,CASSLETGRDSPLHF,TGCGCCAGCAGCTTGGAGACAGGGCGGGATTCACCCCTCCACTTT
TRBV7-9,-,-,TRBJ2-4,CASSLGGRNIQYF,TGTGCCAGCAGCTTGGGGGGTCGTAACATTCAGTACTTC
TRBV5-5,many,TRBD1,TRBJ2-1,CASSSRGGGSYNEQFF,TGTGCCAGCAGCAGCAGAGGGGGCGGCTCCTACAATGAGCAGTTCTTC
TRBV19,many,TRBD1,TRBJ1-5,CASSILTGGNQPQHF,TGTGCCAGTAGTATCTTAACAGGGGGGAATCAGCCCCAGCATTTT
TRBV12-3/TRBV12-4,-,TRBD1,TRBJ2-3,CASTWDRGRTDTQYF,TGTGCCAGCACCTGGGACAGGGGGAGAACAGATACGCAGTATTTT
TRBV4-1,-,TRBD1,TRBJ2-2,CASSQVRRQGAGELFF,TGCGCCAGCAGCCAAGTTCGCCGACAGGGGGCCGGGGAGCTGTTTTTT
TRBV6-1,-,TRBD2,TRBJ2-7,CASSRYGLASEQYF,TGTGCCAGCAGCCGCTACGGACTAGCCTCCGAGCAGTACTTC
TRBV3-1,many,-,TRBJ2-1,CASSQAGRINEQFF,TGTGCCAGCAGCCAAGCAGGGAGGATCAATGAGCAGTTCTTC
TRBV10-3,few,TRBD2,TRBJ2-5,CAIRSGVGETQYF,TGTGCCATCCGGAGCGGGGTAGGGGAGACCCAGTACTTC